This TCR beta chain is from a study of T cell repertoires in cytomegalovirus infection. This CDR3 comprises 14 residues. Germline loops: CDR1 SSHAT, CDR2 FNYEAQ (reference sequence). This clonotype was seen repeatedly, ten times or more. At one end the junction does not follow the germline gene, possibly because of a read error. From the reads, TCRdb called clonotypes with MiXCR, one entry per CDR3 protein. The repertoire holds approximately 180,000 distinct CDR3 sequences, with about a tenth as singletons. The chain is built from TRBV7-7 and TRBJ2-7; D perhaps matches TRBD2 (6 bases). This TCR was recovered from a human donor in good health (CMV status not recorded). Some clones in this sample may be carry-over from other donors' samples. Sample: PBMCs. CDR3 DNA: TGTGCTAGCAGCTTAGGCCTAGCGAGCTACGAGCAGTACTTC. It is translated as CASSLGLASYEQYF. Supplemented by reference TRBV7-7 and TRBJ2-7, the full variable domain reads GAGVSQSPRYKVTKRGQDVTLRCDPISSHATLYWYQQALGQGPEFLTYFNYEAQPDKSGLPSDRFSAERPEGSISTLTIQRTEQRDSAMYRCASSLGLASYEQYFGPGTRLTVT.